This is a list of T cell receptor beta chains from one sample in a study of beta chain features in type 1 diabetes. The method was immunoSEQ multiplex PCR; TCRdb's version includes in-frame clones alone and lacks a portion of them. The table lists more than 50,000 clones, approximately 59% of them singletons. The material sequenced was Tregs from blood. These receptors all stem from a woman under 30 in good health. Each CDR3 is given with its conserved first and last residue. D genes are given only for firm matches.

>TRBD1|13|TRBJ2-2|TRBV6-6
CASILQGTGELFF
>.|12|TRBJ1-2|TRBV28
CASGLQYYGYTF
>.|16|TRBJ2-2|TRBV7-3
CASSLRSAANTGELFF
>TRBD2|16|TRBJ2-2|TRBV18
CASSPRLAGATGELFF
>TRBD2|15|TRBJ2-7|TRBV10-3
CAISVRLAGSYEQYF
>.|14|TRBJ1-2|TRBV4-3
CASSQGYTNYGYTF
>TRBD1|16|.|TRBV16
CASSQSGGTGFYEQYF
>TRBD2|17|TRBJ2-1|TRBV6-1
CASSEVAGALKNNEQFF
>.|14|TRBJ2-1|TRBV2
CASKRALTNNEQFF
>TRBD2|17|TRBJ2-7|TRBV6-7
CASSYAMTSGKRYEQYF
>.|16|TRBJ2-2|TRBV27
CASSLKVSQRGGELFF
>.|14|TRBJ1-6|TRBV6-5
CASGEATHDSPLHF
>TRBD2|16|TRBJ2-3|TRBV5-1
CASSLVSGGRTDTQYF
>.|16|TRBJ2-7|TRBV19
CASSPYGTSSSYEQYF
>TRBD1|15|TRBJ1-2|TRBV7-9
CASSFRRGRRYGYTF
>.|18|TRBJ1-1|TRBV5-6
CASSLGGRAFRMNTEAFF
>.|17|TRBJ2-1|TRBV19
CASSQAGMANSYNEQFF
>.|12|TRBJ2-7|TRBV7-2
CASSLIAYEQYF
>TRBD1|12|TRBJ2-5|TRBV5-4
CASSYRGETQYF
>.|15|TRBJ1-5|TRBV2
CASSEQGMSNQPQHF
>TRBD1|14|TRBJ1-2|TRBV19
CASSSETGIYGYTF
>TRBD2|15|TRBJ2-1|TRBV12-5
CASGRLAGNYNEQFF
>TRBD2|17|TRBJ2-3|TRBV7-9
CASSLAASGSDTDTQYF
>.|13|TRBJ2-3|TRBV30
CAWNPGREDTQYF
>TRBD1|13|TRBJ2-5|TRBV29-1
CSVGTGGEQTQYF
>.|14|TRBJ1-3|TRBV18
CASSPPPEGNTIYF
>TRBD1|15|TRBJ1-2|TRBV5-1
CASRQGQYANYGYTF
>.|11|TRBJ1-1|TRBV5-1
CASNRGTEAFF
>TRBD1|13|TRBJ1-2|TRBV6-5
CASSRDRGYGYTF
>.|14|TRBJ1-1|TRBV7-2
CASGEGAPPGEAFF
>.|12|TRBJ2-7|TRBV5-1
CASSLAAYEQYF
>.|16|TRBJ2-3|TRBV5-4
CASSQRASGGTDTQYF
>.|12|TRBJ2-1|TRBV4-1
CASRNYGNEQFF
>TRBD1|15|TRBJ1-3|TRBV19
CASTPDRGSGNTIYF
>.|14|TRBJ2-7|TRBV7-9
CASSFLAGGRRQYF
>TRBD1|13|TRBJ2-5|TRBV2
CASRGQGGETQYF
>.|13|TRBJ1-1|TRBV2
CASSPREYTEAFF
>TRBD1|13|TRBJ1-1|TRBV5-1
CASKGAGNTEAFF
>.|13|TRBJ2-5|TRBV5-4
CASSPLGPETQYF
>TRBD1|16|TRBJ1-1|TRBV19
CASSTGTGGRGTEAFF
>TRBD2|14|TRBJ2-3|TRBV7-2
CASSPTSGADTQYF
>TRBD1|15|TRBJ2-1|TRBV11-2
CASSQGGARGNEQFF
>.|14|TRBJ2-7|TRBV5-1
CASSFDTVSYEQYF
>TRBD1|15|TRBJ1-2|TRBV5-1
CASSLDGQGYGGYTF
>.|14|TRBJ1-1|TRBV5-1
CASSLGVANTEAFF
>TRBD1|15|TRBJ1-6|TRBV27
CASSLGQLNNSPLHF
>.|14|TRBJ1-2|TRBV30
CACPPPSGSYGYTF
>TRBD1|15|TRBJ2-1|TRBV7-9
CASSRQGTTYNEQFF
>TRBD2|15|TRBJ2-1|TRBV7-2
CASSITSGGAIEQFF
>TRBD2|15|TRBJ2-5|TRBV5-1
CASSVMGLVGETQYF
>TRBD1|16|TRBJ1-2|TRBV4-2
CASSPLTDRSTYGYTF
>TRBD2|17|TRBJ2-3|TRBV5-1
CASSSFRTSGSTDTQYF
>TRBD2|16|TRBJ2-7|TRBV11-2
CASSSRGLAGVSEQYF
>.|14|TRBJ1-2|TRBV5-1
CASSRGSATNGYTF
>.|15|TRBJ2-7|TRBV4-1
CASSQDRGEIYEQYF
>.|14|TRBJ2-2|TRBV7-7
CASSANANTGELFF
>.|12|TRBJ2-2|TRBV6-1
CASCPSTGELFF
>TRBD2|18|TRBJ2-1|TRBV7-3
CASTEQGGRMGLYNEQFF
>TRBD1|14|TRBJ2-3|TRBV5-4
CASSRRDREDTQYF
>.|15|TRBJ2-7|TRBV7-2
CASSLVTGVSYEQYF